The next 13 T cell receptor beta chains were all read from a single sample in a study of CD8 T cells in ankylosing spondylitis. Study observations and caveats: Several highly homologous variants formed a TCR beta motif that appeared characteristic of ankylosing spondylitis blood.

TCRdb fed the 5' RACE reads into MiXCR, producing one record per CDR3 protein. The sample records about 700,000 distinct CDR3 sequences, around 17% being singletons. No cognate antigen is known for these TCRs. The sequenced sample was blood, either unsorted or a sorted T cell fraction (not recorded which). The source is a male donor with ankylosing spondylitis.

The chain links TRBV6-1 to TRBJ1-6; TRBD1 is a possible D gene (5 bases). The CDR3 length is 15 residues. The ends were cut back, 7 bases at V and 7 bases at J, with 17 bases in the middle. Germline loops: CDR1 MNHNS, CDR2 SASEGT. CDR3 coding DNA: TGTGCCAGCAAATCCCAGGCTCCAGGGAATTCACCCCTCCACTTT. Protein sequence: CASKSQAPGNSPLHF.

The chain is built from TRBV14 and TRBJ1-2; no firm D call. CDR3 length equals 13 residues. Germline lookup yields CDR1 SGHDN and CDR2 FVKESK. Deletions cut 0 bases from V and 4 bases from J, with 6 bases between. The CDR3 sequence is CASSQELGYGYTF. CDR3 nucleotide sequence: TGTGCCAGCAGCCAAGAACTGGGCTATGGCTACACCTTC. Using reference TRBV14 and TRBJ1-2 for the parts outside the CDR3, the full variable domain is EAGVTQFPSHSVIEKGQTVTLRCDPISGHDNLYWYRRVMGKEIKFLLHFVKESKQDESGMPNNRFLAERTGGTYSTLKVQPAELEDSGVYFCASSQELGYGYTFGSGTRLTVV.

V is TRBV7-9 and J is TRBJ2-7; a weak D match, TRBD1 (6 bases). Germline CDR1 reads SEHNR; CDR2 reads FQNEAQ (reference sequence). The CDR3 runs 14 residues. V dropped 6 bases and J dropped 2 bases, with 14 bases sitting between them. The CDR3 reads CASSSRDKTYEQYF. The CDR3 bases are TGTGCCAGCAGTTCCCGGGACAAAACCTACGAGCAGTACTTC. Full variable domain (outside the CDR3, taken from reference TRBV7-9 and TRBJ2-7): DTGVSQNPRHKITKRGQNVTFRCDPISEHNRLYWYRQTLGQGPEFLTYFQNEAQLEKSRLLSDRFSAERPKGSFSTLEIQRTEQGDSAMYLCASSSRDKTYEQYFGPGTRLTVT.

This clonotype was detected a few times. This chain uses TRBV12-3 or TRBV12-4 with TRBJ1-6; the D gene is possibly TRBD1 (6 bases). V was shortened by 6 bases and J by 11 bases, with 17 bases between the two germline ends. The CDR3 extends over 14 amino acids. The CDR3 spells CASSATGKGPPLHF. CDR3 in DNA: TGTGCCAGCAGCGCAACAGGGAAAGGGCCACCCCTCCACTTT.

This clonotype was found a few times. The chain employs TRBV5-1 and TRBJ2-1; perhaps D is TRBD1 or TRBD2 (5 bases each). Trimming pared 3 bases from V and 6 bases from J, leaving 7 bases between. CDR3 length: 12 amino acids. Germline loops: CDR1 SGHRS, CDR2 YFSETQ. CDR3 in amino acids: CASSWDVNEQFF. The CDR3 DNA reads TGCGCCAGCAGCTGGGACGTCAATGAGCAGTTCTTC.

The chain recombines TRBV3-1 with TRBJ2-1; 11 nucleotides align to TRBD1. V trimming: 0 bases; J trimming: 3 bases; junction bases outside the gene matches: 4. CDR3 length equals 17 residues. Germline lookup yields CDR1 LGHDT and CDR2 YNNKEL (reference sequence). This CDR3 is CASSQDRTGGFYNEQFF. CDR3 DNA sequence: TGTGCCAGCAGCCAAGATCGGACAGGGGGCTTCTACAATGAGCAGTTCTTC.

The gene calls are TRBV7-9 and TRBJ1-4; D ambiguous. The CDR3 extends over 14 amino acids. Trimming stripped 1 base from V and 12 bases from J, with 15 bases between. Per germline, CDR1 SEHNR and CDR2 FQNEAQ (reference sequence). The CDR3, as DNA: TGTGCCAGCAGCTTAGAGCGCGGCCAAATTGAACTGTTTTTT. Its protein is CASSLERGQIELFF. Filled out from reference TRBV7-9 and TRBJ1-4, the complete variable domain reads DTGVSQNPRHKITKRGQNVTFRCDPISEHNRLYWYRQTLGQGPEFLTYFQNEAQLEKSRLLSDRFSAERPKGSFSTLEIQRTEQGDSAMYLCASSLERGQIELFFGSGTQLSVL.

CDR3 amino acids: CASSYGWGATGELFF. CDR3 bases: TGTGCCAGCAGTTACGGCTGGGGGGCGACCGGGGAGCTGTTTTTT. The chain recombines TRBV6-2 or TRBV6-3 with TRBJ2-2; possibly TRBD1 or TRBD2 for D (6 bases each). CDR3 length: 15 residues. Germline V gives CDR1 MNHEY, CDR2 SVGEGT. Trimming took 2 bases from V and 5 from J, leaving 12 bases between them.

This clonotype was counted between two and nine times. This CDR3 is CASSVGEPWGQYF. CDR3 nucleotide sequence: TGTGCCAGCAGCGTAGGCGAGCCTTGGGGGCAGTATTTT. The chain is built from TRBV9 and TRBJ2-3; D is undetermined. CDR1 and CDR2 from the germline V gene are SGDLS and YYNGEE. This CDR3 is 13 amino acids long. V was pared by 0 bases and J by 11 bases, with 13 bases between.

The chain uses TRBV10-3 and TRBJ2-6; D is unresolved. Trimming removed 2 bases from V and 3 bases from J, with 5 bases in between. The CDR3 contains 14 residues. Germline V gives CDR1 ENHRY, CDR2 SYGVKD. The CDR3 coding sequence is TGTGCCATCAGTGAGGGGATTGGGGCCAACGTCCTGACTTTC. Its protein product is CAISEGIGANVLTF.

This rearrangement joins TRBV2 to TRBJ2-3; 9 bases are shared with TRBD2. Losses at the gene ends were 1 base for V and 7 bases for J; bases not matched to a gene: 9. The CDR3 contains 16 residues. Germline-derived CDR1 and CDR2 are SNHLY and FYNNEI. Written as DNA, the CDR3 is TGTGCCAGCAGTGAAGGGTCGGCGGGGGGGCAGCATACGCAGTATTTT. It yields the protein CASSEGSAGGQHTQYF.

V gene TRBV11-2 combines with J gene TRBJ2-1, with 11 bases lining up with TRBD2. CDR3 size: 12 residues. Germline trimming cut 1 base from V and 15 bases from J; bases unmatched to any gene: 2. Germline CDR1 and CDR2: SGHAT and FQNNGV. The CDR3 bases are TGTGCCAGCAGCTTAGTGGGGACTAGCGGGTTCTTC. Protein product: CASSLVGTSGFF.

For the CDR3, the DNA is TGTGCCAGCAGTTTAGTGGCCGAAGGAGGCGAGCAGTACTTC. Translating it yields CASSLVAEGGEQYF. The chain carries TRBV12-3 or TRBV12-4 and TRBJ2-7; D is possibly TRBD2 (5 bases). With 1 base removed from V and 6 bases from J, the gap between germline ends came to 13 bases. This CDR3 contains 14 residues.